One and the same sample provided the 5 T cell receptor beta chains below, sequenced in a study of technical replicates of blood from a handful of donors. Measured with immunoSEQ multiplex PCR; TCRdb has only the in-frame clones, and not every one. The data show approximately 49,000 clones, approximately 90% seen once. Sequenced material: PBMCs. The source is a human donor in good health. Some clones in this sample may be carry-over from other donors' samples.

The V and J genes are TRBV7-2 and TRBJ2-7; 7 nucleotides match TRBD2. CDR1 is SGHTA, CDR2 FQGNSA, per germline. The V segment lost 4 bases and the J segment 8 bases; nucleotides outside the gene matches: 23. The CDR3 is 18 residues long. CDR3 loop: CASSSPLQAGLEANQQYF. CDR3 in DNA: TGTGCCAGCAGCTCACCCCTCCAAGCGGGGTTGGAGGCAAACCAGCAGTACTTC. The complete variable domain, with remaining parts taken from reference TRBV7-2 and TRBJ2-7, reads GAGVSQSPSNKVTEKGKDVELRCDPISGHTALYWYRQSLGQGLEFLIYFQGNSAPDKSGLPSDRFSAERTGGSVSTLTIQRTQQEDSAVYLCASSSPLQAGLEANQQYFGPGTRLTVT.

The chain couples TRBV30 to TRBJ2-4; possible D gene TRBD1, 6 bases. V gave up 4 bases and J gave up 10 bases, with 11 bases separating them. CDR1 GTSNPN and CDR2 SVGIG come from the germline V gene (reference sequence). The CDR3 sequence is 11 residues long. The CDR3: CAWKQGHIQYF. As DNA, the CDR3 is TGTGCCTGGAAACAGGGACATATTCAGTACTTC.

This sequence joins TRBV9 and TRBJ1-1; TRBD1 aligns across 8 bases. The ends lost 4 bases at V and 5 bases at J; junction bases unmatched: 7. Germline values: CDR1 SGDLS, CDR2 YYNGEE. The CDR3 sequence is 14 residues long. The CDR3 is CASSPLGQGTEAFF. The CDR3 region has the DNA TGTGCCAGCAGCCCACTCGGACAGGGTACTGAAGCTTTCTTT.

The rearrangement uses TRBV2 and TRBJ1-5, with D possibly matching TRBD1 (5 bases). Germline CDR1 is SNHLY and CDR2 is FYNNEI. Between the trimmed V and J ends, which lost 7 bases and 5 bases, there was a span of 12 bases. The CDR3 is 13 residues long. The CDR3: CASNGQGDQPQHF. The CDR3 DNA reads as TGTGCCAGCAACGGCCAGGGCGATCAGCCCCAGCATTTT.

The chain is built from TRBV5-8 and TRBJ1-5; perhaps TRBD1 as D (5 bases). The germline CDR1 and CDR2 sequences are SGHTS and YDEGEE. This CDR3 spans 15 amino acids. The germline V and J ends were trimmed by 5 bases and 2 bases, with 14 bases remaining between them. The CDR3 nucleotides are TGTGCCAGCAGTTTCCAGGGTACGGGCAATCAGCCCCAGCATTTT. It codes for CASSFQGTGNQPQHF.